Listed here are 16 T cell receptor beta chains from one sample, sequenced in a study of PD-1 blockade in classical Hodgkin lymphoma. Clones were read by immunoSEQ multiplex PCR, and TCRdb kept only the in-frame ones, dropping some. The sample shows 100,000 or so clones, more than 85% of them seen only once. Noted time point: cycle 4 day 1 (C4D1), after less than seven weeks of nivolumab. After autologous stem cell transplantation all patients relapsed, and prior brentuximab vedotin exposure differed between cohorts. Sample: peripheral blood mononuclear cells (PBMCs), taken before the fourth cycle of nivolumab. Source of these receptors: a human donor with classical Hodgkin lymphoma.

The rearrangement links TRBV27 to TRBJ2-1, with 8 positions matching TRBD2. Germline lookup yields CDR1 MNHEY and CDR2 SMNVEV (reference sequence). The CDR3 covers 16 residues. The J segment lost 5 bases and the V segment lost 5 bases, leaving 11 bases of the junction unmatched. CDR3 sequence (DNA): TGTGCCAGCAGTCCCTCAGCGGGAGAAACGCACAATGAGCAGTTCTTC. Translated: CASSPSAGETHNEQFF.

This clone has only a few counts. The chain is built from TRBV29-1 and TRBJ1-2, with 9 bases aligning to TRBD1. After removal of 6 bases from V and 1 base from J, the junction contained 3 bases not matched to a gene. CDR3 length: 13 residues. Germline lookup yields CDR1 SQVTM and CDR2 ANQGSEA. The DNA of the CDR3 is TGCAGCGTGGGGACAGGGCTTAACTATGGCTACACCTTC. Its translation is CSVGTGLNYGYTF.

The gene calls are TRBV9 and TRBJ2-2, with 9 bases aligning to TRBD2. With V trimmed by 4 bases and J by 5 bases, 9 bases remained unmatched. CDR3 length equals 16 residues. Germline CDR1 is SGDLS and CDR2 is YYNGEE. In DNA form, the CDR3 reads TGTGCCAGCAGCCCCATAGCGGGAGTGGGGACCGGGGAGCTGTTTTTT. Its protein is CASSPIAGVGTGELFF. The full variable domain, completed using reference TRBV9 and TRBJ2-2, is DSGVTQTPKHLITATGQRVTLRCSPRSGDLSVYWYQQSLDQGLQFLIQYYNGEERAKGNILERFSAQQFPDLHSELNLSSLELGDSALYFCASSPIAGVGTGELFFGEGSRLTVL.

The count of this clone is one. This chain uses TRBV9 with TRBJ1-1, with D possibly matching TRBD1 (5 bases). V dropped 6 bases and J dropped 3 bases, with 9 bases sitting between them. The CDR3 sequence is 12 residues long. CDR1 and CDR2 from the germline V gene are SGDLS and YYNGEE. The CDR3 reads CASTPGDTEAFF. CDR3 nucleotide sequence: TGTGCCAGCACCCCGGGGGACACTGAAGCTTTCTTT.

The chain is built from TRBV18 and TRBJ1-5; no reliable D call. Trimming pared 2 bases from V and 2 bases from J, leaving 4 bases between. Germline lookup yields CDR1 KGHSH and CDR2 LQKENI. CDR3 length: 13 residues. In DNA form, the CDR3 reads TGTGCCAGCTCACCAGAGGGCAATCAGCCCCAGCATTTT. Protein product: CASSPEGNQPQHF.

The chain recombines TRBV6-5 with TRBJ2-5, with a possible D match to TRBD1 (5 bases). This CDR3 spans 12 amino acids. Trimming removed 6 bases at V and 5 bases at J, with 10 bases between. Germline lookup yields CDR1 MNHEY and CDR2 SVGAGI. CDR3 nucleotide sequence: TGTGCCAGCAGAAAGGGGTGGGAGACCCAGTACTTC. It specifies CASRKGWETQYF.

The chain joins TRBV9 to TRBJ2-1, with 10 bases matching TRBD1. The V and J ends lost 2 bases and 2 bases, in that order; junction bases with no gene match: 4. CDR3 length: 16 residues. Germline V lookup: CDR1 SGDLS, CDR2 YYNGEE. The chain's CDR3 is CASSVRGTGAYNEQFF. In DNA form, the CDR3 reads TGTGCCAGCAGCGTGAGGGGGACAGGGGCCTACAATGAGCAGTTCTTC.

The genes are TRBV28 and TRBJ2-5, with a possible D match to TRBD1 (6 bases). The CDR3 is 18 residues long. V was pared by 1 base and J by 5 bases, with 23 bases between. The V gene's germline CDR1 is MDHEN and CDR2 SYDVKM. In DNA form, the CDR3 reads TGTGCCAGCAGTTTATCATTTTTTTTACGGGGAAGGGGGGAGACCCAGTACTTC. It yields the protein CASSLSFFLRGRGETQYF.

This rearrangement joins TRBV9 to TRBJ1-1; D ambiguous. Germline lookup yields CDR1 SGDLS and CDR2 YYNGEE. CDR3 size: 12 residues. V was trimmed by 2 bases and J by 7 bases, leaving 9 bases between them. DNA for the CDR3: TGTGCCAGCAGCGTGAGAAGAAGTGAAGCTTTCTTT. Amino acids: CASSVRRSEAFF. Supplemented by reference TRBV9 and TRBJ1-1, the full variable domain reads DSGVTQTPKHLITATGQRVTLRCSPRSGDLSVYWYQQSLDQGLQFLIQYYNGEERAKGNILERFSAQQFPDLHSELNLSSLELGDSALYFCASSVRRSEAFFGQGTRLTVV.

The gene calls are TRBV10-3 and TRBJ1-1, with a weak D call TRBD1 (6 bases). The CDR3 has 12 residues. Germline CDR1 ENHRY, CDR2 SYGVKD. V lost 10 bases and J 5 bases, leaving 14 bases between the germline ends. This CDR3 reads CATTGSETEAFF. The CDR3 DNA follows: TGTGCCACCACAGGGTCGGAAACTGAAGCTTTCTTT.

V gene TRBV19 combines with J gene TRBJ2-1; D is tentatively TRBD1 or TRBD2 (5 bases each). V was pared by 1 base and J by 3 bases, with 7 bases between. Germline loops: CDR1 LNHDA, CDR2 SQIVND (reference sequence). The CDR3 sequence is 14 residues long. DNA of the CDR3: TGTGCCAGTAGTATAGGGGACGGCTACAATGAGCAGTTCTTC. Its protein product is CASSIGDGYNEQFF.

The V gene is TRBV27, the J gene TRBJ1-1, with TRBD1 matching 8 bases. The CDR3 totals 14 residues. V trimming: 5 bases; J trimming: 4 bases; junction bases outside the gene matches: 6. Germline V lookup: CDR1 MNHEY, CDR2 SMNVEV (reference sequence). DNA for the CDR3: TGTGCCAGCAGTAAGGACAGGGTTGCCACTGAAGCTTTCTTT. It is translated as CASSKDRVATEAFF.

This clone came up once. The CDR3 sequence is CASSPGTGGNQPQHF. The CDR3 DNA follows: TGTGCCAGTAGTCCCGGGACAGGGGGCAATCAGCCCCAGCATTTT. The chain couples TRBV19 to TRBJ1-5, with 10 positions matching TRBD1. Germline lookup yields CDR1 LNHDA and CDR2 SQIVND (reference sequence). After removal of 5 bases from V and 2 bases from J, the junction contained 3 bases not matched to a gene. This CDR3 region has 15 residues.

The rearrangement links TRBV5-1 to TRBJ2-3; TRBD2 matches at 7 bases. The CDR3 has 17 amino acids. CDR1 and CDR2 from the germline V gene are SGHRS and YFSETQ. Trimming at V came to 0 bases and at J to 6 bases, leaving 13 bases not matched to a gene. This CDR3 reads CASSLDPTAAGEDTQYF. DNA for the CDR3: TGCGCCAGCAGCTTGGATCCCACAGCCGCGGGGGAGGATACGCAGTATTTT.

The V gene is TRBV27, the J gene TRBJ2-6; tentative D call: TRBD1 (6 bases). Between the trimmed V and J ends, which lost 6 bases and 2 bases, there was a span of 17 bases. This CDR3 has 17 residues. Germline loops: CDR1 MNHEY, CDR2 SMNVEV (reference sequence). The CDR3 nucleotides are TGTGCCAGCAGCCATTTAGGACAGTCGGCTGGGGCCAACGTCCTGACTTTC. Translating gives CASSHLGQSAGANVLTF.

The chain is built from TRBV19 and TRBJ2-7; 13 positions agree with TRBD2. Germline loops: CDR1 LNHDA, CDR2 SQIVND (reference sequence). The J segment lost 2 bases and the V segment lost 5 bases, leaving 3 bases of the junction unmatched. This CDR3 has 15 residues. CDR3 sequence: CASSSGTSGAYEQYF. CDR3 DNA: TGTGCCAGTAGTTCCGGGACTAGCGGGGCCTACGAGCAGTACTTC.